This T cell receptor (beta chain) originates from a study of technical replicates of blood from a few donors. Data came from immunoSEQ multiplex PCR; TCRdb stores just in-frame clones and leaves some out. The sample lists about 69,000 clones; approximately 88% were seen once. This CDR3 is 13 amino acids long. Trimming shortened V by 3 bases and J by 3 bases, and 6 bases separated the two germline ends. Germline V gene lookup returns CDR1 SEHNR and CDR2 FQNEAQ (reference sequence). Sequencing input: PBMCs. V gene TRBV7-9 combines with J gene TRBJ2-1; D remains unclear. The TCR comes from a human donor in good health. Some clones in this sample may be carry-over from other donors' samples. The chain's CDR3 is CASSFGLYNEQFF. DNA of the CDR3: TGTGCCAGCAGCTTTGGCCTCTACAATGAGCAGTTCTTC.